This TCR beta chain was identified in a study of cytomegalovirus exposure and HLA in healthy donors. Germline trimming cut 3 bases from V and 5 bases from J; bases unmatched to any gene: 3. This CDR3 is 14 amino acids long. Germline V gives CDR1 MNHEY, CDR2 SMNVEV (reference sequence). The method was immunoSEQ multiplex PCR; TCRdb's version includes in-frame clones alone and lacks a portion of them. The repertoire holds 150,000 to 200,000 clones, with approximately 87% as singletons. With respect to this clone: Other nucleotide sequences from this sample produce the same CDR3.

The V and J genes are TRBV27 and TRBJ1-2; 10 bases are shared with TRBD1. The sequence was obtained from a woman in her twenties or thirties in good health and CMV-seronegative. The sample was PBMCs. The CDR3 loop is CASSLRDRGYGYTF. In DNA form, the CDR3 reads TGTGCCAGCAGTTTGAGGGACAGGGGTTATGGCTACACCTTC.